This TCR beta chain was recovered during a study of blood T cell repertoires in COVID-19 (dated by TCRdb to the early 2020s). Regarding the research as a whole: Samples from collaborators originated in the United States, Italy and Spain and spanned both the acute and convalescent phases of COVID-19. Nearly every sample came with metadata listing a de-identified subject ID, COVID-19 status, age in years and sex. Subjects who had been exposed to COVID-19, were actively infected with it, or had recovered from it provided the deeply sampled blood TCRbeta repertoires that made up the dataset. The prospective study material was composed of cDNA or gDNA derived from T cells, B-cell-depleted T cells, or PBMCs. Where HLA class I and class II types were available, the types were taken from metadata supplied by the sample provider, not from assay-based typing. A freely available public database, intended as a resource for researchers studying the immune response to SARS-CoV-2, is where the repertoires were released. The samples were drawn from two sources: the first 160 participants of the ongoing ImmuneRACE study, and 1,254 subjects contributed by 6 global collaborators.

V trim: 2 bases; J trim: 3 bases; unmatched bases: 10. Spanning cysteine to phenylalanine, the CDR3 consists of 17 amino acids. The kept DNA is CDR3 alone, 51 bases in frame from the first base. The germline V gene sets CDR1 to MGHRA and CDR2 to YSYEKL. This clone was seen a few times. Its antigen target is currently unknown. Base qualities are not recorded, but no much larger clone differs from it by a single base. The immunoSEQ Assay, a bias-controlled multiplex PCR, was used to amplify TCRbeta CDR3 regions from genomic DNA. The original pipeline was this. The number of nucleated cells in each sample was estimated by amplification of reference gene primers within the assay. Sequence reads were collapsed and filtered to measure the absolute abundance of every unique TCRbeta CDR3 rearrangement. For each sample, productive Simpson clonality was calculated by taking the square root of Simpson's diversity index across productive rearrangements. TCRdb provides this immuneACCESS table in a form limited to in-frame rearrangements. Some clones are lacking; in checked studies, under half of them reflect an unresolved V gene, and why the rest are absent is not known. That table supplies the V and J calls and clone size; D and trimming were determined from the DNA. Within this sample are over 100,000 clones, with 85% to 90% of them counted one time only. Of the sample, about 1% falls within the top ten clones.

Whole blood was collected in K2EDTA tubes by collaborating institutions according to the institutions' own protocols. For TCRbeta analysis, collaborators shipped samples as frozen whole blood, isolated PBMCs, or DNA extracted from either of those sample types. Overall study outcomes, separate from this receptor: How much clinical and demographic metadata was included differed by source and by participant, and the metadata was provided uncurated.

The rearrangement joined TRBV4-1 to TRBJ1-1; a stretch of 9 junction bases matches TRBD1. Sequencing was carried out using peripheral blood. The receptor was isolated from a human donor in a cohort sampled during active COVID-19. The CDR3 in this case is CASSQTQGASFYTEAFF. Here is the DNA: TGCGCCAGCAGCCAAACACAGGGGGCGTCGTTCTACACTGAAGCTTTCTTT.